This T cell receptor beta chain was sequenced in a study of T cell changes during pregnancy in multiple sclerosis. V gave up 4 bases and J gave up 0 bases; unmatched junction bases: 9. Germline CDR1 and CDR2: LGHNT and FRNRAP. This CDR3 has 17 residues. Sequencing used immunoSEQ multiplex PCR; TCRdb keeps in-frame clones, though not all of them. The data contain about 38,000 clones, around 90% of them singletons. The source was CD4+ T cells from peripheral blood mononuclear cells, collected in the third trimester of pregnancy. The chain couples TRBV12-5 to TRBJ2-1, with 7 nucleotides matching TRBD2. This TCR came from a female donor in good health, enrolled as a control in a pregnancy study. Written as DNA, the CDR3 is TGTGCTAGTGGTTCGGGTAGCGGGCTCGACTCCTACAATGAGCAGTTCTTC. Its protein is CASGSGSGLDSYNEQFF. Drawing the rest from reference TRBV12-5 and TRBJ2-1, the complete variable domain is DARVTQTPRHKVTEMGQEVTMRCQPILGHNTVFWYRQTMMQGLELLAYFRNRAPLDDSGMPKDRFSAEMPDATLATLKIQPSEPRDSAVYFCASGSGSGLDSYNEQFFGPGTRLTVL.